Listed below are T cell receptor beta chains from one sample, sequenced in a study of cytomegalovirus exposure and HLA in healthy donors. Assay used: immunoSEQ multiplex PCR; TCRdb lists only in-frame clones, some missing. The sample lists approximately 160,000 clones, about three quarters occurring once. Sequenced: PBMCs. All receptors come from a woman between 50 and 59 years old in good health and CMV-seropositive. CDR3s include the opening cysteine and the closing phenylalanine or tryptophan. The order of the fields is V gene, J gene, CDR3 protein.

v_gene: TRBV25-1; j_gene: TRBJ1-2; CDR3aa: CASSEGARANGYTF
v_gene: TRBV5-1; j_gene: TRBJ2-3; CDR3aa: CASSPGTSDTTDTQYF
v_gene: TRBV29-1; j_gene: TRBJ2-1; CDR3aa: CSVSGEDNSYNEQFF
v_gene: TRBV10-2; j_gene: TRBJ2-7; CDR3aa: CASNRGASEQYF
v_gene: TRBV2; j_gene: TRBJ1-2; CDR3aa: CASSEPDTYGYTF
v_gene: TRBV28; j_gene: TRBJ1-4; CDR3aa: CASSSQRGRQATTNEKLFF
v_gene: TRBV7-2; j_gene: TRBJ2-5; CDR3aa: CASSLEVAGIKTQYF
v_gene: TRBV6-5; j_gene: TRBJ1-1; CDR3aa: CASSYGGMNTEAFF
v_gene: TRBV23-1; j_gene: TRBJ2-1; CDR3aa: CASSQSAPGRDGNNEQFF
v_gene: TRBV6-5; j_gene: TRBJ2-7; CDR3aa: CASSYPRTLATYEQYF
v_gene: TRBV5-1; j_gene: TRBJ2-1; CDR3aa: CASSLAGTISYNEQFF
v_gene: TRBV29-1; j_gene: TRBJ2-2; CDR3aa: CSVDQGLDTGELFF
v_gene: TRBV10-1; j_gene: TRBJ2-3; CDR3aa: CASSESTSGRGAAPDTQYF
v_gene: TRBV11-3; j_gene: TRBJ2-6; CDR3aa: CASSLARQAGANVLTF
v_gene: TRBV2; j_gene: TRBJ2-2; CDR3aa: CASKGGAGNTGELFF
v_gene: TRBV29-1; j_gene: TRBJ1-1; CDR3aa: CSVERQGASDTEAFF
v_gene: TRBV16; j_gene: TRBJ1-2; CDR3aa: CASSQGTGLNYGYTF
v_gene: TRBV6-5; j_gene: TRBJ1-5; CDR3aa: CASSGQGWQPQHF
v_gene: TRBV5-4; j_gene: TRBJ2-2; CDR3aa: CAGGTGSEAGELFF
v_gene: TRBV5-1; j_gene: TRBJ2-2; CDR3aa: CASSSTGDPNTGELFF
v_gene: TRBV5-8; j_gene: TRBJ2-1; CDR3aa: CASSLGLGAPKDNEQFF
v_gene: TRBV9; j_gene: TRBJ2-1; CDR3aa: CASSVGPSVGTETYNEQFF
v_gene: TRBV7-2; j_gene: TRBJ2-3; CDR3aa: CASSLVGQGRLTDTQYF
v_gene: TRBV7-3; j_gene: TRBJ2-1; CDR3aa: CASSLRPASGRSYNEQFF
v_gene: TRBV9; j_gene: TRBJ2-3; CDR3aa: CASSGGDPPGTDTQYF
v_gene: TRBV7-9; j_gene: TRBJ1-1; CDR3aa: CASSLRQGGNTEAFF
v_gene: TRBV9; j_gene: TRBJ2-5; CDR3aa: CASSVGGTDQETQYF
v_gene: TRBV19; j_gene: TRBJ1-5; CDR3aa: CASSIAGDQPQHF
v_gene: TRBV27; j_gene: TRBJ2-7; CDR3aa: CASSSPRAGAYEQYF
v_gene: TRBV6-1; j_gene: TRBJ1-5; CDR3aa: CASSADRGLGQPQHF
v_gene: TRBV11-3; j_gene: TRBJ2-2; CDR3aa: CASSLVWAGRDGELFF
v_gene: TRBV6-5; j_gene: TRBJ2-7; CDR3aa: CASSPRRSSYEQYF
v_gene: TRBV25-1; j_gene: TRBJ2-5; CDR3aa: CASSWDWEGETQYF
v_gene: TRBV28; j_gene: TRBJ1-2; CDR3aa: CASSSDQGIYGYTF
v_gene: TRBV11-2; j_gene: TRBJ1-1; CDR3aa: CASSLDLGRGAGTEAFF
v_gene: TRBV14; j_gene: TRBJ1-2; CDR3aa: CASRHGQVNYGYTF
v_gene: TRBV9; j_gene: TRBJ2-3; CDR3aa: CASSVDPGAGGIYTQYF
v_gene: TRBV6-1; j_gene: TRBJ1-1; CDR3aa: CASSPDRVGWTEAFF
v_gene: TRBV19; j_gene: TRBJ1-1; CDR3aa: CASSIAAQGMGTEAFF
v_gene: TRBV9; j_gene: TRBJ1-1; CDR3aa: CASSVGGPDTEAFF
v_gene: TRBV21-1; j_gene: TRBJ1-5; CDR3aa: CASSKNVTNLNNQPQHF
v_gene: TRBV25-1; j_gene: TRBJ2-3; CDR3aa: CASSDGRGTDTQYF
v_gene: TRBV4-1; j_gene: TRBJ2-5; CDR3aa: CASSQEFHQREGGRGTQYF
v_gene: TRBV11-3; j_gene: TRBJ1-2; CDR3aa: CASSGNRRVDYGYTF
v_gene: TRBV5-4; j_gene: TRBJ2-7; CDR3aa: CASSSTTSSYEQYF
v_gene: TRBV27; j_gene: TRBJ1-1; CDR3aa: CASSLIGNTEAFF
v_gene: TRBV14; j_gene: TRBJ1-2; CDR3aa: CASSQEAENYGYTF
v_gene: TRBV2; j_gene: TRBJ2-3; CDR3aa: CASSGVGAGGGTDTQYF
v_gene: TRBV10-1; j_gene: TRBJ2-5; CDR3aa: CASSESTGSETQYF
v_gene: TRBV7-2; j_gene: TRBJ2-1; CDR3aa: CASSLAPVSYNEQFF
v_gene: TRBV2; j_gene: TRBJ2-7; CDR3aa: CASSSGAPEQYF